This T cell receptor beta chain was recorded in a study of T cell clusters in autoimmune cytopenias. TRB amplification used approximately 250 ng of peripheral blood genomic DNA. Multiplex touch-down PCR amplified TRB using TRB-A and TRB-B pools in one tube. Each CDR3 protein gets one entry in TCRdb, which reprocessed the multiplex PCR reads and gives no DNA. The sample table includes several thousand distinct CDR3 sequences. The material sequenced was peripheral blood. The sequence was collected from a human donor with an autoimmune cytopenia or autoimmune hepatitis (not recorded which).

CDR3 sequence: CASSFLTNSPLHF. The chain joins TRBV12-3 or TRBV12-4 to TRBJ1-6. The CDR3 spans 13 residues.